The clone carrying this T cell receptor (beta chain) occurred many times. TCRdb used MiXCR to reprocess the 5' RACE reads, holding one entry per CDR3 protein. The profile shows a few hundred thousand distinct CDR3 sequences, roughly 4.3% of them singletons. The data were obtained in a study of T cells after yellow fever vaccination. CDR3 length equals 17 residues. From germline, CDR1 is MNHNS and CDR2 SASEGT. V shed 7 bases and J 7 bases; nucleotides not matched to a gene: 16. This clonotype originated in a man younger than 30 who received the YFV17D yellow fever vaccine. This sequence joins TRBV6-1 and TRBJ1-2, with 12 positions matching TRBD1. The sequencing here drew on PBMCs, taken 5 days after the yellow fever booster vaccination. The CDR3 DNA follows: TGTGCCAGCACTTCCGCGGGTCCGGGACAGGGGGCTGTTGGCTACACCTTC. This sequence encodes CASTSAGPGQGAVGYTF.